These 5 T cell receptor beta chains were all obtained from the same sample, sequenced in a study of cytomegalovirus exposure and HLA in healthy donors. PCR employed 60 Vbeta and 13 Jbeta primers. TCRdb's copy holds only in-frame clones and misses some; the assay was immunoSEQ multiplex PCR. This table lists 65,000 to 80,000 clones. Sequenced: PBMCs. The origin of the receptors is a young man in good health and CMV-seronegative.

This chain uses TRBV9 with TRBJ1-2; D might be TRBD1 (5 bases). Deletions cut 4 bases from V and 1 base from J, with 11 bases between. The CDR3 is 14 amino acids. CDR1 is SGDLS and CDR2 is YYNGEE in the germline V gene. The CDR3 DNA follows: TGTGCCAGCAGCCCCGACAGCTTTAACTATGGCTACACCTTC. This translates into CASSPDSFNYGYTF.

The genes are TRBV7-9 and TRBJ1-5; D ambiguous. This CDR3 comprises 13 residues. Trimming cost V 2 bases and J 4 bases, with 6 bases left between them. Per germline, CDR1 SEHNR and CDR2 FQNEAQ (reference sequence). The CDR3: CASSLMSNQPQHF. CDR3 nucleotide sequence: TGTGCCAGCAGCTTAATGAGTAATCAGCCCCAGCATTTT.

The V and J genes are TRBV5-1 and TRBJ2-7; D unresolved. Trimming cost V 6 bases and J 0 bases, with 10 bases left between them. Germline-derived CDR1 and CDR2 are SGHRS and YFSETQ. The CDR3 length is 13 residues. As DNA, the CDR3 is TGCGCCAGCAAAAACGACACCTCCTACGAGCAGTACTTC. Translation gives CASKNDTSYEQYF.

The genes are TRBV29-1 and TRBJ2-1; 8 positions match TRBD2. The J segment lost 4 bases and the V segment lost 6 bases, leaving 8 bases of the junction unmatched. CDR3 length: 14 amino acids. Germline-derived CDR1 and CDR2 are SQVTM and ANQGSEA. CDR3 in amino acids: CSVPSGLGYNEQFF. DNA for the CDR3: TGCAGCGTGCCCTCGGGACTAGGGTACAATGAGCAGTTCTTC.

The chain recombines TRBV2 with TRBJ2-5; TRBD1 agrees at 11 bases. This CDR3 is 14 amino acids long. The V and J ends lost 4 bases and 4 bases, in that order; junction bases with no gene match: 2. Germline loops: CDR1 SNHLY, CDR2 FYNNEI. The CDR3 DNA sequence: TGTGCCAGCAGTGCGGACAGGGGGCGAGAGACCCAGTACTTC. Its translation is CASSADRGRETQYF.